These 19 T cell receptor beta chains came from one sample sequenced in a study of post-analysis software for immune sequencing data. No cognate antigen is known for these TCRs. Unique molecular identifiers were present in the TCR beta cDNA libraries. TCRdb fed the PCR reads into MiXCR, producing one record per CDR3 protein. The top ten hold approximately 7.7% of the sample, which has 430,000 or so distinct CDR3 sequences, 35% to 45% seen once. Whole-study findings and limits: The five TRBV segments detected at higher frequency in patients than in controls included TRBV5-6, TRBV5-1 and TRBV20-1.

Sequenced sample: blood. The receptors shown here come from a girl aged 2 to 10 with multiple sclerosis.

This chain connects TRBV7-3 to TRBJ2-3; D perhaps matches TRBD1 (7 bases). Germline assignment: CDR1 SGHTA and CDR2 FQGTGA. This CDR3 has 14 residues. V lost 4 bases, J lost 5 bases, and 13 bases lay in between. CDR3 residues: CASSSQGGGDTQYF. The CDR3 DNA reads TGTGCCAGCAGCTCCCAGGGGGGAGGAGATACGCAGTATTTT.

The gene calls are TRBV20-1 and TRBJ1-5; D is undetermined. Germline CDR1 is DFQATT and CDR2 is SNEGSKA (reference sequence). The CDR3 length is 13 residues. V was trimmed by 1 base and J by 4 bases, leaving 8 bases between them. The CDR3: CSARGEGNQPQHF. The CDR3, as DNA: TGCAGTGCTAGAGGCGAAGGGAATCAGCCCCAGCATTTT.

This chain joins TRBV6-6 and TRBJ2-3; D not resolved. The CDR3 sequence is 16 residues long. The V gene's germline CDR1 is MNHNY and CDR2 SVGAGI (reference sequence). V was clipped by 0 bases and J by 0 bases, with 10 bases between them. CDR3 residues: CASSYSNPLSTDTQYF. Here the CDR3 DNA reads TGTGCCAGCAGTTACTCCAACCCTCTAAGCACAGATACGCAGTATTTT.

The chain joins TRBV7-2 to TRBJ1-2, with TRBD1 as a possible D gene (5 bases). Trimming shortened V by 3 bases and J by 6 bases, and 17 bases separated the two germline ends. Germline loops: CDR1 SGHTA, CDR2 FQGNSA. The length of the CDR3 is 15 residues. The CDR3 nucleotides read TGTGCCAGCAGCTTCCCCATGGCTCGGGGGGATGGCTACACCTTC. It encodes CASSFPMARGDGYTF.

The J gene is TRBJ2-7, the V gene TRBV7-9; D not resolved. Germline-derived CDR1 and CDR2 are SEHNR and FQNEAQ (reference sequence). CDR3 size: 14 residues. With 8 bases removed from V and 6 bases from J, the gap between germline ends came to 20 bases. CDR3 bases: TGTGCCAGCGGCGTTCAAAGTCGGCCCGCCGAGCAGTACTTC. Its protein product is CASGVQSRPAEQYF.

The V and J genes are TRBV4-3 and TRBJ1-2; D unclear. V lost 3 bases to trimming and J lost 1 base, with 15 bases between them. CDR1 is LGHNA and CDR2 is YSLEER in the germline V gene. This CDR3 is 16 amino acids long. CDR3: CASSHLIGQVNYGYTF. The DNA for the CDR3 is TGCGCCAGCAGCCACCTGATAGGTCAGGTTAACTATGGCTACACCTTC.

In its sample, this clonotype was seen a few times. The CDR3 sequence: CASTLDRGFLNSPLHF. Here the CDR3 DNA reads TGTGCCAGCACCCTTGACCGGGGGTTTCTAAATTCACCCCTCCACTTT. V and J are TRBV6-5 and TRBJ1-6; D might be TRBD1 (5 bases). Germline assignment: CDR1 MNHEY and CDR2 SVGAGI. The CDR3 runs 16 residues. V was pared by 7 bases and J by 7 bases, with 20 bases between.

The chain carries TRBV6-2 or TRBV6-3 and TRBJ1-1; 7 nucleotides align to TRBD1. This CDR3 spans 14 amino acids. V lost 1 base to trimming and J lost 4 bases; unmatched junction nucleotides: 3. CDR1 and CDR2 from the germline V gene are MNHEY and SVGEGT. The CDR3: CASSYWAGGTEAFF. The CDR3 bases are TGTGCCAGCAGTTACTGGGCAGGGGGCACTGAAGCTTTCTTT.

This clonotype was seen a few times. The chain recombines TRBV10-3 with TRBJ2-7, with TRBD1 identical over 7 bases. The J call may be mistaken, given a closer DNA end match to TRBJ2-5. This CDR3 spans 14 amino acids. The V gene's germline CDR1 is ENHRY and CDR2 SYGVKD. Written as DNA, the CDR3 is TGTGCCATCAGTGCGTTGGAAGGGGGCGAGACCCAGTACTTC. Translation: CAISALEGGETQYF.

V is TRBV5-1 and J is TRBJ2-1; maybe TRBD1 (6 bases). CDR3 length equals 16 residues. Germline lookup yields CDR1 SGHRS and CDR2 YFSETQ. V was trimmed by 7 bases and J by 3 bases, leaving 20 bases between them. In nucleotides, the CDR3 is TGCGCCAGCTATCCTCGGCAGGGGCCCATCTACAATGAGCAGTTCTTC. Translating gives CASYPRQGPIYNEQFF.

The CDR3, as DNA: TGTGCCAGCAGTTTTGGGGGACAGGGAGTTAGGTATGAGCAGTTCTTC. The encoded protein is CASSFGGQGVRYEQFF. The chain recombines TRBV12-3 or TRBV12-4 with TRBJ2-1; 9 nucleotides align to TRBD1. V shed 3 bases and J 8 bases; nucleotides not matched to a gene: 11. The CDR3 covers 16 residues.

This rearrangement joins TRBV7-2 to TRBJ2-3; 9 bases line up with TRBD2. Trimming cost V 4 bases and J 6 bases; bases outside gene matches: 11. CDR3 size: 16 residues. Germline V gives CDR1 SGHTA, CDR2 FQGNSA. The CDR3 spells CASSSGGLARGDTQYF. The CDR3 DNA reads TGTGCCAGCAGCTCCGGTGGACTAGCGCGTGGGGATACGCAGTATTTT.

This clonotype appeared a few times. V usage is TRBV11-2 and J usage is TRBJ2-7; D may be TRBD1 (6 bases). CDR1 is SGHAT, CDR2 FQNNGV, per germline. Trimming removed 5 bases from V and 4 bases from J, with 15 bases in between. The CDR3 consists of 14 residues. In nucleotides, the CDR3 is TGTGCCAGCAGCAGTGTAGAGCAGGGGTACGAGCAGTACTTC. The encoded protein is CASSSVEQGYEQYF.

This clonotype appeared a few times. J is TRBJ1-2 and V is TRBV5-1; 7 bases line up with TRBD1. CDR1 is SGHRS, CDR2 YFSETQ, per germline. V was pared by 0 bases and J by 4 bases, with 12 bases of the junction left unmatched. CDR3 size: 17 residues. The CDR3: CASSLGDSLGPGYGYTF. As DNA, the CDR3 is TGCGCCAGCAGCTTGGGGGACAGTCTCGGCCCAGGCTATGGCTACACCTTC.

V and J are TRBV5-1 and TRBJ2-3, with D maybe TRBD1 (6 bases). Germline V lookup: CDR1 SGHRS, CDR2 YFSETQ. This CDR3 has 16 amino acids. The V end was cut by 0 bases, the J end by 7 bases, with 18 bases between. In DNA, the CDR3 is TGCGCCAGCAGCTTGGCTAAAAGGGGGTTAACAAATACGCAGTATTTT. It codes for CASSLAKRGLTNTQYF. The full variable domain, its missing parts supplied by reference TRBV5-1 and TRBJ2-3, is KAGVTQTPRYLIKTRGQQVTLSCSPISGHRSVSWYQQTPGQGLQFLFEYFSETQRNKGNFPGRFSGRQFSNSRSEMNVSTLELGDSALYLCASSLAKRGLTNTQYFGPGTRLTVL.

J is TRBJ1-1 and V is TRBV28; D may be TRBD1 (5 bases). Per germline, CDR1 MDHEN and CDR2 SYDVKM. Trimming shortened V by 2 bases and J by 5 bases, and 15 bases separated the two germline ends. There are 15 residues in the CDR3. The CDR3 DNA sequence: TGTGCCAGCAGTTTAATTCACGGGGCGAGGACTGAAGCTTTCTTT. It yields the protein CASSLIHGARTEAFF.

V gene TRBV28 combines with J gene TRBJ2-5, with 7 nucleotides matching TRBD1. Trimming cost V 7 bases and J 1 base; bases outside gene matches: 6. This CDR3 is built from 14 residues. The germline gives CDR1 MDHEN, CDR2 SYDVKM. The CDR3 DNA sequence: TGTGCCAGCATCGACGGGACAGTCCAAGAGACCCAGTACTTC. Residues: CASIDGTVQETQYF.

V usage is TRBV15 and J usage is TRBJ2-1, with D perhaps given as TRBD1 or TRBD2 (6 bases each). Trimming removed 0 bases at V and 4 bases at J, with 10 bases between. CDR3 length: 15 amino acids. The V gene's germline CDR1 is LNHNV and CDR2 YYDKDF (reference sequence). CDR3 DNA sequence: TGTGCCACCAGCAGAGATAGGGGGGTGTACAATGAGCAGTTCTTC. Protein: CATSRDRGVYNEQFF. Full variable domain (remainder filled in from reference TRBV15 and TRBJ2-1): DAMVIQNPRYQVTQFGKPVTLSCSQTLNHNVMYWYQQKSSQAPKLLFHYYDKDFNNEADTPDNFQSRRPNTSFCFLDIRSPGLGDTAMYLCATSRDRGVYNEQFFGPGTRLTVL.

Remarks on this clonotype: A read error may produce the germline difference seen at one junction end. The rearrangement joins TRBV7-9 to TRBJ1-6; 7 nucleotides agree with TRBD1. There are 15 residues in the CDR3. Germline V lookup: CDR1 SEHNR, CDR2 FQNEAQ (reference sequence). The CDR3 loop reads CASSPYDRESSPPHF. The CDR3 DNA reads TGTGCCAGCAGCCCGTATGACAGGGAGAGCTCACCCCCCCACTTT.